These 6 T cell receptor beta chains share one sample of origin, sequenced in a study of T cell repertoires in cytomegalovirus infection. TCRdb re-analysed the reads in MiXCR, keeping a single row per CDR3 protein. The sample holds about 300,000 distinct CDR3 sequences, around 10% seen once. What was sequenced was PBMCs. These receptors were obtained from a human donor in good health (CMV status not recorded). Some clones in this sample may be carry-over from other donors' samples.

CDR3 residues: CASSAQGDTQYF. CDR3 nucleotides: TGCGCCAGCAGCGCCCAGGGGGATACGCAGTATTTT. The rearrangement links TRBV5-1 to TRBJ2-3; D may be TRBD1 (6 bases). The V gene's germline CDR1 is SGHRS and CDR2 YFSETQ. V was clipped by 4 bases and J by 6 bases, with 9 bases between them. The CDR3 totals 12 residues.

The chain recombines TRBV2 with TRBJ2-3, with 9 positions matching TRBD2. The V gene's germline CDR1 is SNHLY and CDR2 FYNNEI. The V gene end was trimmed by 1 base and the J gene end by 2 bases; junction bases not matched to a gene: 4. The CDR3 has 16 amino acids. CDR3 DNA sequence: TGTGCCAGCAGTGAAGGGGCGGGAGGGCCCACAGATACGCAGTATTTT. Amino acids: CASSEGAGGPTDTQYF.

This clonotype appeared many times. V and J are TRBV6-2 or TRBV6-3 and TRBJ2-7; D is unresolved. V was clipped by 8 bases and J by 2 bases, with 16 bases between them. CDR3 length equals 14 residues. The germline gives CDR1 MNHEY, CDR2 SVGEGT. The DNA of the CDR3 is TGTGCCAGCCGGCGAAAAAGGTGGCCCTACGAGCAGTACGTC. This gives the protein CASRRKRWPYEQYV.

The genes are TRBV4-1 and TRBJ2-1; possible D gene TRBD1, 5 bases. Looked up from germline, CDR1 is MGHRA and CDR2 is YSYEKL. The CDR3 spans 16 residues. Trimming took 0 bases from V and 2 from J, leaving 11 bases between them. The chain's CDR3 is CASSQDDTGTYNEQFF. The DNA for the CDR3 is TGCGCCAGCAGCCAAGATGATACAGGAACCTACAATGAGCAGTTCTTC.

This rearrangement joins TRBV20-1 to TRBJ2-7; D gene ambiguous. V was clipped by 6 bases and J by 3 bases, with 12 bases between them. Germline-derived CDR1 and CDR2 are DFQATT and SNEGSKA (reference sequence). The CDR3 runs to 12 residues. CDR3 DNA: TGCAGTGCAGCCGCCGACATCTACGAGCAGTACGTC. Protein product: CSAAADIYEQYV.

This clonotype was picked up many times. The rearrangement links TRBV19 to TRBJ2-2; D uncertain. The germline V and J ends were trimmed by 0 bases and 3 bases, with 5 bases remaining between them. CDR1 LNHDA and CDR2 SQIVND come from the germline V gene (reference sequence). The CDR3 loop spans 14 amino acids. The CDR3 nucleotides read TGTGCCAGTAGTATAGATCGGTACACCGGGGAGCTGTTTTTT. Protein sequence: CASSIDRYTGELFF.